The rows below give T cell receptor beta chains drawn from one sample of a study of blood T cell repertoires in COVID-19. The table came from immunoSEQ multiplex PCR; TCRdb's copy has only in-frame clones and leaves some out. The sample holds 250,000 or so clones, 85% to 90% seen once. Sequencing was performed on peripheral blood. The receptor source for this set is a woman between 40 and 50 years old who had recovered from COVID-19. Each CDR3 is given with its conserved first and last residue. D genes are given only for firm matches. Clone size is not always given. Where it is, it says once, few, many or a class for expanded clones.

J gene	clone size	V gene	D gene	CDR3 DNA	CDR3 protein
TRBJ2-2	.	TRBV3-1/TRBV3-2	TRBD2	TGTGCCAGCAGCCAGGCGGGAGGGTGGACCGGGGAGCTGTTTTTT	CASSQAGGWTGELFF
TRBJ1-5	.	TRBV7-6	.	TGTGCCAGCAAACCCTTTTGCGGGGAAGGCAATCAGCCCCAGCATTTT	CASKPFCGEGNQPQHF
TRBJ2-4	.	TRBV11-2	TRBD2	TGTGCCAGCAGCTTACTAGCGGGACGGGACATTCAGTACTTC	CASSLLAGRDIQYF
TRBJ2-1	.	TRBV27	TRBD2	TGTGCCAGCAGTTTCCTGCTAGCGGGGGGGCGAAATGAGCAGTTCTTC	CASSFLLAGGRNEQFF
TRBJ2-2	once	TRBV5-4	TRBD1	TGTGCCAGCAGCGACCCCGGGACAGGGATAACCGGGGAGCTGTTTTTT	CASSDPGTGITGELFF
TRBJ2-1	.	TRBV6-5	TRBD2	TGTGCCAGCAGTTTAGAACTAGCGGGAGGGGTAAATGAGCAGTTCTTC	CASSLELAGGVNEQFF
TRBJ1-4	.	TRBV4-3	.	TGCGCCAGCAGCCAAGATTTGAGGAGGTCGAATGAAAAACTGTTTTTT	CASSQDLRRSNEKLFF
TRBJ1-1	.	TRBV6-6	.	TGTGCCAGCAGAAAGGGGATTCCTGAAGCTTTCTTT	CASRKGIPEAFF
TRBJ2-7	.	TRBV2	TRBD1	TGTGCCAGCAGTGACGGGACAGGGACCTACGAGCAGTACTTC	CASSDGTGTYEQYF
TRBJ1-1	.	TRBV6-2/TRBV6-3	.	TGTGCCACCAGTTTGTCCGCAGAAAGAACTGAAGCTTTCTTT	CATSLSAERTEAFF
TRBJ2-2	once	TRBV24-1	.	TGTGCCACCAGTGATCCGGGGACTGCCGGGGAGCTGTTTTTT	CATSDPGTAGELFF
TRBJ1-2	once	TRBV5-5	TRBD1	TGTGCCAGCAGCGGGACAGGGAAGGGTTATGGCTACACCTTC	CASSGTGKGYGYTF
TRBJ1-2	.	TRBV9	.	TGTGCCAGCAGCCCTGATAGCGGTGATGACTATGGCTACACCTTC	CASSPDSGDDYGYTF
TRBJ1-4	.	TRBV29-1	.	TGCAGCGTTACCACACTAGGACCTCAACCCGGAAAACTGTTTTTT	CSVTTLGPQPGKLFF